Listed below are T cell receptor beta chains from one sample, sequenced in a study of Graves' ophthalmopathy and Graves' hyperthyroidism. TCRdb ran MiXCR on the multiplex PCR reads and lists one entry per CDR3 protein. The sample has hundreds of thousands of distinct CDR3 sequences, 35% to 45% seen once; the top ten hold 3% to 4%. The specimen was peripheral blood. These receptors came from an adult man with Graves' ophthalmopathy. The CDR3 runs from the conserved cysteine through the conserved F or W. A D gene is named only where the DNA matches it firmly.

d_call	v_call	j_call	cdr3_aa
TRBD2	TRBV29-1	TRBJ2-5	CSSTSGGGQETQYF
NA	TRBV20-1	TRBJ2-5	CSARGYQETQYF
NA	TRBV25-1	TRBJ1-4	CASLVWSLNEKLFF
NA	TRBV20-1	TRBJ1-4	CSARINEKLFF
TRBD1	TRBV29-1	TRBJ2-5	CSVVGRTGQETQYF
NA	TRBV10-3	TRBJ2-7	CAIRGGAVAYEQYF
NA	TRBV2	TRBJ2-7	CASSQQSFYEQYF
TRBD1	TRBV12-3/TRBV12-4	TRBJ1-4	CASSDQGAWEKLFF
NA	TRBV11-2	TRBJ2-5	CASSRAQETQYF
TRBD2	TRBV19	TRBJ2-5	CASSGGAGAPQETQYF
NA	TRBV7-8	TRBJ1-3	CASSGAGASSGNTIYF
TRBD2	TRBV5-4	TRBJ2-5	CASSLGTIQETQYF
NA	TRBV5-5	TRBJ2-7	CASNLRWMGGHEQYF
NA	TRBV20-1	TRBJ1-5	CSARVQGNQPQHF
TRBD1	TRBV10-3	TRBJ1-1	CAISAVSAGGTEAFF
NA	TRBV10-3	TRBJ2-5	CAISEREQETQYF
NA	TRBV10-3	TRBJ1-5	CAISESFNLQPQHF